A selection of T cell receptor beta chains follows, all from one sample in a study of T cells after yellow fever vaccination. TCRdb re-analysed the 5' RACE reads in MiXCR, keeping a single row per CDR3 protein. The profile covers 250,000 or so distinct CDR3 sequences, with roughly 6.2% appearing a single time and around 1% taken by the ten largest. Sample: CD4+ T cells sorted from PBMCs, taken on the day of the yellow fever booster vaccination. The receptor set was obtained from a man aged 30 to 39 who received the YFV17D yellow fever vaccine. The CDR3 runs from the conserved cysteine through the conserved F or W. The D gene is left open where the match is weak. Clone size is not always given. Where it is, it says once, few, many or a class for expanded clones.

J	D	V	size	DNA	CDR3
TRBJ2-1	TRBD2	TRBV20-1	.	TGCAGTGCTGTTGCGGGAGGCCCGGGCGATGAGCAGTTCTTC	CSAVAGGPGDEQFF
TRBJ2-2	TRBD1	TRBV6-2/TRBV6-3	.	TGTGCCAGCAGTCCCAGACAGGGGCTTATCGGGGAGCTGTTTTTT	CASSPRQGLIGELFF
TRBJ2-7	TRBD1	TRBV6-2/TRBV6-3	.	TGTGCCAGCCAGTGGGACAGGGCTACTTACGAGCAGTACTTC	CASQWDRATYEQYF
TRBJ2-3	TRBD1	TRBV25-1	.	TGTGCCAGCAGTAAAGGACAGGCAACAGATACGCAGTATTTT	CASSKGQATDTQYF
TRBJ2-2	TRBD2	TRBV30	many	TGTGCCTGCCGGCTAGCGGGAGGGCCTTGGGGCGGGGAGCTGTTTTTT	CACRLAGGPWGGELFF
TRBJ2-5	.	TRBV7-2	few	TGTGCCAGCAGCCGCCGACTCGAGGCGGAGACCCAGTACTTC	CASSRRLEAETQYF
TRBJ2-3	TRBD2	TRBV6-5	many	TGTGCCAGCAGTTTCGGACTAGCGGACAGCACAGATACGCAGTATTTT	CASSFGLADSTDTQYF
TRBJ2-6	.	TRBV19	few	TGTGCCAGTACAGGGCCTGGGGCCAACGTCCTGACTTTC	CASTGPGANVLTF
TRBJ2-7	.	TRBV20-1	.	TGCAGTGCTAGAGATCCCGTGGGCTCCTACGAGCAGTACTTC	CSARDPVGSYEQYF
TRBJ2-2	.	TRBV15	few	TGTGCCACCAGCAGACTCTTGACAGGAGTCTCCGGGGAGCTGTTTTTT	CATSRLLTGVSGELFF
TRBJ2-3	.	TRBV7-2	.	TGTGCCAGCAGCTTTGAGACCTACACAGATACGCAGTATTTT	CASSFETYTDTQYF
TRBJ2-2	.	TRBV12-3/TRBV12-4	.	TGTGCCAGCAGTAGGGGCGTCGTTACCGGGGAGCTGTTTTTT	CASSRGVVTGELFF
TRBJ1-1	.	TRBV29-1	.	TGCAGCGTTAAGTCAGGAGCTAACACTGAAGCTTTCTTT	CSVKSGANTEAFF
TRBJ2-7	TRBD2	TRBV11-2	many	TGTGCCAGCAGCAGAGGCGGGGGCTACGAGCAGTACTTC	CASSRGGGYEQYF
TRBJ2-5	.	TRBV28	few	TGTGCCAGCAGTTTATCCCCGGGCCAAGAGACCCAGTACTTC	CASSLSPGQETQYF
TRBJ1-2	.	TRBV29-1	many	TGCAGCGTTGGAGAAGTTCGCTATGGCTACACCTTC	CSVGEVRYGYTF
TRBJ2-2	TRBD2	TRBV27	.	TGTGCCAGCAGTTTTTTCAGCGGGAGGCTGGGGACCGGGGAGCTGTTTTTT	CASSFFSGRLGTGELFF
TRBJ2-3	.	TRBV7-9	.	TGTGCCAGCAGCTCAAGCGGCACAGATACGCAGTATTTT	CASSSSGTDTQYF
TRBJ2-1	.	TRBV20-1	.	TGCAGTGCAGGGGCAAGCGGGTACAATGAGCAGTTCTTC	CSAGASGYNEQFF
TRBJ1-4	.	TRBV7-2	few	TGTGCCAGCAGCCCTCAGGGTGGAAGGGAAAAACTGTTTTTT	CASSPQGGREKLFF
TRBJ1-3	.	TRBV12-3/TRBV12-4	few	TGTGCCAGCAGTCTGACAGTGCCAGGAACTGGAGGAAACACCATATATTTT	CASSLTVPGTGGNTIYF
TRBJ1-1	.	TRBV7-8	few	TGTGCCAGCAGCCCATCCCGCCTCCCTATTCGAGCTTTCTTT	CASSPSRLPIRAFF
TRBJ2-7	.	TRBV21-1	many	TGTGCCAGCAGCAATTCGGCTAGCGGGAGGGCCGCGGTATCCTACGAGCAGTACTTC	CASSNSASGRAAVSYEQYF
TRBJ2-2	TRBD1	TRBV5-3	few	TGTGCCAGAAGCGTGGACAGGGGGTCCGGGGAGCTGTTTTTT	CARSVDRGSGELFF
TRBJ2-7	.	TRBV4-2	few	TGTGCCAGCAGCCAAGAGGATAGGGTTAACTACGAGCAGTACTTC	CASSQEDRVNYEQYF
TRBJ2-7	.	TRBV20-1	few	TGCAGTGCTACAGGCGCCGGGATCCACGAGCAGTACTTC	CSATGAGIHEQYF
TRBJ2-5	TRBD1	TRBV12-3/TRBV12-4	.	TGTGCCAGCAGTTCTCAGACAGGGCGAAAAATATTAGAAGAGACCCAGTACTTC	CASSSQTGRKILEETQYF
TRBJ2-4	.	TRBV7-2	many	TGTGCCAGCAGCACTACAGGGACGGAAAACATTCAGTACTTC	CASSTTGTENIQYF
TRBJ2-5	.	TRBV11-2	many	TGTGCCAGCAGCAGAAGACTAGTCCAAGAGACCCAGTACTTC	CASSRRLVQETQYF
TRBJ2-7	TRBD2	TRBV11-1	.	TGTGCCAGCAGTCGGGGACTAGACGAGTTCCAGTACTTC	CASSRGLDEFQYF
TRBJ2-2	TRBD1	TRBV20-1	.	TGCAGTGTTAGGGGGCGCGGACCCGGGGAGCTGTTTTTT	CSVRGRGPGELFF
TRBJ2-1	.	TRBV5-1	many	TGCGCCAGCAGCTTGGGTGATTACAATGAGCAGTTCTTC	CASSLGDYNEQFF
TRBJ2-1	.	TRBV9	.	TGTGCCAGCAGCCCAAGGGGAGATTCATACAATGAGCAGTTCTTC	CASSPRGDSYNEQFF
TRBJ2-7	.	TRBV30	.	TGTGCCTGGAGTGGACTTTTCCCCTACGAGCAGTACTTC	CAWSGLFPYEQYF
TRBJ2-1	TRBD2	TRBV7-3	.	TGTGCCAGCAGCCGAGCGGGAGGGCCTAATGAGCAGTTCTTC	CASSRAGGPNEQFF
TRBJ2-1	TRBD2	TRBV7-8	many	TGTGCCAGCAGCTTAGGACTAGCGGGAGTCTACAATGAGCAGTTCTTC	CASSLGLAGVYNEQFF
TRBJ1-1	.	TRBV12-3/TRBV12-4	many	TGTGCCAGCAGTTTGGTGGATACTGAAGCTTTCTTT	CASSLVDTEAFF
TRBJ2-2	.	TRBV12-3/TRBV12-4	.	TGTGCCAGCAGTTTGAAGTCCCCCGGGGAGCTGTTTTTT	CASSLKSPGELFF
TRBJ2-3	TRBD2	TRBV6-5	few	TGTGCCAGCAGTTCGACTAGCGGGACTCGCGGTTATACGCAGTATTTT	CASSSTSGTRGYTQYF
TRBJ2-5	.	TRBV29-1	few	TGCAGCTTGGGGTTGGAGACCCAGTACTTC	CSLGLETQYF
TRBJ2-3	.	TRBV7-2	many	TGTGCCAGCAGCTTACAGCCAGCTACGCAGTATTTT	CASSLQPATQYF
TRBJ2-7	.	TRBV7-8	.	TGTGCCAGCAGCTTAGCTGGGTACTACGAGCAGTACTTC	CASSLAGYYEQYF